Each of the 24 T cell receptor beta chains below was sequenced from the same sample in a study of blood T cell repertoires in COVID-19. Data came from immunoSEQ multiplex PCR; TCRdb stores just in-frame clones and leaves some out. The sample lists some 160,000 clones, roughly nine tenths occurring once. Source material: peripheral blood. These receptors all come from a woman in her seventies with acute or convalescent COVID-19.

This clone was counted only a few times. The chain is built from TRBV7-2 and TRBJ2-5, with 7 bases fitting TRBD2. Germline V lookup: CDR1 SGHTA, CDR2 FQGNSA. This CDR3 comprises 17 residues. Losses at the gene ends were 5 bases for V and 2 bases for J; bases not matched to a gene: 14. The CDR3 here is CASSASGLAGPQETQYF. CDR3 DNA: TGTGCCAGCAGCGCTTCGGGATTAGCGGGTCCACAAGAGACCCAGTACTTC.

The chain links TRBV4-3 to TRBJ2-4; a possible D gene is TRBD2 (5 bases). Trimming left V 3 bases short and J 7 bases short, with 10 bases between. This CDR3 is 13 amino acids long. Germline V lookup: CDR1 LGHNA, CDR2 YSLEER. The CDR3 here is CASSHPGGNIQYF. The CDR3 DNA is TGCGCCAGCAGCCACCCGGGCGGGAACATTCAGTACTTC.

The CDR3 sequence is CASSVLIGDEQFF. CDR3 DNA sequence: TGTGCCAGCAGCGTCCTCATCGGGGATGAGCAGTTCTTC. The rearrangement joins TRBV9 to TRBJ2-1, with D perhaps TRBD2 (5 bases). This CDR3 region has 13 residues. V lost 2 bases and J lost 8, with 11 bases in between. Germline values: CDR1 SGDLS, CDR2 YYNGEE.

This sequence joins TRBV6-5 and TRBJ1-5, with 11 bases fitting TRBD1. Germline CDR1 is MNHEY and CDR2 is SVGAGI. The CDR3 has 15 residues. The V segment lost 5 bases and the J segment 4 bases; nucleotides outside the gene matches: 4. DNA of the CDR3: TGTGCCAGCAGTCTGGGACAGGGGGAAAATCAGCCCCAGCATTTT. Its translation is CASSLGQGENQPQHF.

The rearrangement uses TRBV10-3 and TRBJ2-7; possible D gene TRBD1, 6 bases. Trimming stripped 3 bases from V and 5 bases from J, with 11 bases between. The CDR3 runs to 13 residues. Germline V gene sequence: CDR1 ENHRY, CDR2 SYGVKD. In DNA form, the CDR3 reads TGTGCCATCAGTGAAGACAGGCGCAACGAGCAGTACTTC. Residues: CAISEDRRNEQYF.

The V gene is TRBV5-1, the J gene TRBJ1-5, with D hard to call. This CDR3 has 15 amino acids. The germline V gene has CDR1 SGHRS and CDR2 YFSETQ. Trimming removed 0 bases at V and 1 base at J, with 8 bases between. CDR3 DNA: TGCGCCAGCAGCTTGGCGGGAGCGAGCAATCAGCCCCAGCATTTT. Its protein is CASSLAGASNQPQHF. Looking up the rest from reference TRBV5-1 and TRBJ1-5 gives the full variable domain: KAGVTQTPRYLIKTRGQQVTLSCSPISGHRSVSWYQQTPGQGLQFLFEYFSETQRNKGNFPGRFSGRQFSNSRSEMNVSTLELGDSALYLCASSLAGASNQPQHFGDGTRLSIL.

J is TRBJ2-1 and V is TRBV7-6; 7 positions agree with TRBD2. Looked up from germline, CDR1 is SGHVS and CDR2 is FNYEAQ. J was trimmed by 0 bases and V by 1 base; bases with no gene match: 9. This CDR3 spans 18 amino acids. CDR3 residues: CASSLGTRRQSSYNEQFF. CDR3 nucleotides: TGTGCCAGCAGCTTAGGGACTAGGAGGCAAAGCTCCTACAATGAGCAGTTCTTC.

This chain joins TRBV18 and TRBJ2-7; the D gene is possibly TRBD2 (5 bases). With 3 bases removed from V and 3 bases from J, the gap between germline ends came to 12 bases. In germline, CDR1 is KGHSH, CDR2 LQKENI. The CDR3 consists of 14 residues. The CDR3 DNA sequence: TGTGCCAGCTCACCCCAACCGGGGTTCTACGAGCAGTACTTC. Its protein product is CASSPQPGFYEQYF.

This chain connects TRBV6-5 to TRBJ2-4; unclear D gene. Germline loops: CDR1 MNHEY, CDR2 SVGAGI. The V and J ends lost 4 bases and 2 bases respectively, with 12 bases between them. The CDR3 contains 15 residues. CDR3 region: CASSLTLSSKNIQYF. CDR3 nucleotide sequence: TGTGCCAGCAGTTTAACCCTATCTTCCAAAAACATTCAGTACTTC.

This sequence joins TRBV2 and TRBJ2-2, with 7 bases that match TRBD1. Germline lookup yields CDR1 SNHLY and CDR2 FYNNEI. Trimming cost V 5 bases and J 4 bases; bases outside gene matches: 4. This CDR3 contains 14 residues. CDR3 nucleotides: TGTGCCAGCAGTAGGGGGCTCGGCACCGGGGAGCTGTTTTTT. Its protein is CASSRGLGTGELFF. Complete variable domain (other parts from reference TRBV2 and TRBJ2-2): EPEVTQTPSHQVTQMGQEVILRCVPISNHLYFYWYRQILGQKVEFLVSFYNNEISEKSEIFDDQFSVERPDGSNFTLKIRSTKLEDSAMYFCASSRGLGTGELFFGEGSRLTVL.

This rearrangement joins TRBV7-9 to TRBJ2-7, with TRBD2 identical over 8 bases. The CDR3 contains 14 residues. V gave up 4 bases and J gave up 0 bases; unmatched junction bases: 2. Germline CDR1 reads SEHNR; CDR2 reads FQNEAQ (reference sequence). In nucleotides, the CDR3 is TGTGCCAGCAGCTCAGGGACTAGCTCCTACGAGCAGTACTTC. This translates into CASSSGTSSYEQYF.

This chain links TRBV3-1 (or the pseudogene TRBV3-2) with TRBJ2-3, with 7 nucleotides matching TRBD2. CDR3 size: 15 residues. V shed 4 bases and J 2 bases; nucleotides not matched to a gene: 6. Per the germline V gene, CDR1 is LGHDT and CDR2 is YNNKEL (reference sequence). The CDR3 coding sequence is TGTGCCAGCAGCCCCACCGGGACTAACACAGATACGCAGTATTTT. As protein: CASSPTGTNTDTQYF.

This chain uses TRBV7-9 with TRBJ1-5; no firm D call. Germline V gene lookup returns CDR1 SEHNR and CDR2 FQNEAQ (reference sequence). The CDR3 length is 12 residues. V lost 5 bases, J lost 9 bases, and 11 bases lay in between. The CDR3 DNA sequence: TGTGCCAGCAGCACCGAGAGTGGGCCCCAGCATTTT. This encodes CASSTESGPQHF.

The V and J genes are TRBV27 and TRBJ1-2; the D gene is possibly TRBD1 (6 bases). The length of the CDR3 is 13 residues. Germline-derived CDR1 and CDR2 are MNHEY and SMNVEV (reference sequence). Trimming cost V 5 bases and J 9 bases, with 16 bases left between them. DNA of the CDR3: TGTGCCAGCAGTCCGAGACAGGAAGGCCGCTACACCTTC. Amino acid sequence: CASSPRQEGRYTF.

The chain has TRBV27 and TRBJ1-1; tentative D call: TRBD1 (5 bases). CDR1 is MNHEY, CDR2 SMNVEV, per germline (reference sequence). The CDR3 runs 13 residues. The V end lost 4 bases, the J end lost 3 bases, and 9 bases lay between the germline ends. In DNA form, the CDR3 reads TGTGCCAGCAGTTCGGCGGGGGACACTGAAGCTTTCTTT. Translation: CASSSAGDTEAFF.

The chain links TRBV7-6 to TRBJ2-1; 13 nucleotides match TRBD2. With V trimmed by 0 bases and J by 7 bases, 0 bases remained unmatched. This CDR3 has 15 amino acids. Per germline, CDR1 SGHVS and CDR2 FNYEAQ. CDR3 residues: CASSLAGLAGNEQFF. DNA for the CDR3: TGTGCCAGCAGCTTAGCGGGACTAGCGGGAAATGAGCAGTTCTTC.

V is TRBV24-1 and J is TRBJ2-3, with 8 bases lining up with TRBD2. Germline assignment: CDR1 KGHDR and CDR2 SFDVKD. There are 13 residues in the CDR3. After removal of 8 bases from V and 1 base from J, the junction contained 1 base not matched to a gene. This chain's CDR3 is CATNSGGTDTQYF. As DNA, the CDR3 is TGTGCCACCAATAGCGGGGGCACAGATACGCAGTATTTT.

In DNA form, the CDR3 reads TGTGCCTGGAGACCCCAGGGGATAGTTGGCTACACCTTC. It yields the protein CAWRPQGIVGYTF. V and J are TRBV30 and TRBJ1-2, with D possibly matching TRBD1 (6 bases). The ends were cut back, 3 bases at V and 7 bases at J, with 15 bases in the middle. Germline V gene data show CDR1 as GTSNPN and CDR2 as SVGIG (reference sequence). This CDR3 comprises 13 residues.

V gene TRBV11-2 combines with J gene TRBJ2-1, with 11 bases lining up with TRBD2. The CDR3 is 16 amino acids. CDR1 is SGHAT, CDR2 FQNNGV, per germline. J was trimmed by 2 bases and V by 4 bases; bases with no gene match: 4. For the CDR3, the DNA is TGTGCCAGCAGCTCCGGACTAGCGGGTGCCTACAATGAGCAGTTCTTC. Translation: CASSSGLAGAYNEQFF.

CDR3 sequence (DNA): TGTGCCAGCAGGAAACACAGGGATACCGGGGAGCTGTTTTTT. Its protein product is CASRKHRDTGELFF. This rearrangement joins TRBV6-5 to TRBJ2-2; D is possibly TRBD1 (6 bases). Germline assignment: CDR1 MNHEY and CDR2 SVGAGI. This CDR3 contains 14 residues. The V and J ends lost 6 bases and 5 bases respectively, with 13 bases between them.

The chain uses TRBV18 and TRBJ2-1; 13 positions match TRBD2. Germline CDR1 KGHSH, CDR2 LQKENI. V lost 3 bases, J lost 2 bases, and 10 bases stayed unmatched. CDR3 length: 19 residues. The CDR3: CASSPVTSGRRSAYNEQFF. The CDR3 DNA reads TGTGCCAGCTCACCGGTGACTAGCGGGAGGAGGTCTGCCTACAATGAGCAGTTCTTC.

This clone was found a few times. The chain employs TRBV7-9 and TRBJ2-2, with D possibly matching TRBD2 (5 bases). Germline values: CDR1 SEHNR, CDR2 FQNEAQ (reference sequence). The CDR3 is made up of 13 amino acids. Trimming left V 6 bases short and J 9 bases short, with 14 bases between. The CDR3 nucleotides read TGTGCCAGCAGATCTACTAGAGTCCGGGAGCTGTTTTTT. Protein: CASRSTRVRELFF. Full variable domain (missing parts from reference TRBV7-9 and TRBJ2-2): DTGVSQNPRHKITKRGQNVTFRCDPISEHNRLYWYRQTLGQGPEFLTYFQNEAQLEKSRLLSDRFSAERPKGSFSTLEIQRTEQGDSAMYLCASRSTRVRELFFGEGSRLTVL.

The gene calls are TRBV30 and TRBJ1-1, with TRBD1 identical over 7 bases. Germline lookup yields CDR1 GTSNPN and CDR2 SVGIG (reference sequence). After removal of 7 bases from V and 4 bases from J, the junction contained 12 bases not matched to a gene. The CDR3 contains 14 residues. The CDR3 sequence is CAFAGGRVGTEAFF. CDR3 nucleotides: TGTGCCTTCGCAGGGGGAAGAGTGGGCACTGAAGCTTTCTTT.

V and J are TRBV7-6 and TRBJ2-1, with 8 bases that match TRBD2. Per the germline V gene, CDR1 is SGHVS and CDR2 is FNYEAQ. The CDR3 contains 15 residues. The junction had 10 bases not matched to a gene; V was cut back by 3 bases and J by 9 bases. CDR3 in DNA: TGTGCCAGCAGCTTTTCCTTTAGCGCGGGGGGTGAGCAGTTCTTC. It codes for CASSFSFSAGGEQFF.